This T cell receptor (beta chain) was captured by sequencing in a study of cytomegalovirus exposure and HLA in healthy donors. Overall study results and limits: Cytomegalovirus-associated status was assigned to 164 TCR beta chains. For cytomegalovirus status, the classifier reportedly gave diagnoses with high specificity and sensitivity.

Sequenced by immunoSEQ multiplex PCR; TCRdb stores in-frame clones only, minus some. The sample gives about 150,000 clones, roughly nine tenths of which show up once; 3% to 3.5% is in the top ten. Comment on this clone: No antigen is known for it.

The germline V gene encodes CDR1 LNHDA and CDR2 SQIVND (reference sequence). The germline V and J ends were trimmed by 0 bases and 0 bases, with 12 bases remaining between them. The CDR3 extends over 16 amino acids. This clonotype was obtained from a woman aged 18-29 years in good health and CMV-seropositive. V usage is TRBV19 and J usage is TRBJ2-7, with a weak D call TRBD2 (5 bases). The sample was PBMCs. The CDR3 DNA follows: TGTGCCAGTAGTATAGAAATAGGAAGCGGCTCCTACGAGCAGTACTTC. Translation gives CASSIEIGSGSYEQYF. The whole variable domain, remainder taken from reference TRBV19 and TRBJ2-7, is DGGITQSPKYLFRKEGQNVTLSCEQNLNHDAMYWYRQDPGQGLRLIYYSQIVNDFQKGDIAEGYSVSREKKESFPLTVTSAQKNPTAFYLCASSIEIGSGSYEQYFGPGTRLTVT.